The sequence of this T cell receptor (beta chain) was determined in a study of T-cell reconstitution after alpha-beta-depleted transplantation in children. Unique molecular identifiers were incorporated during preparation of the TCRbeta library. TCRdb passed the PCR reads through MiXCR, listing each CDR3 protein once. The table records roughly 590,000 distinct CDR3 sequences, around a sixth of them present only once. V dropped 4 bases and J dropped 3 bases, with 10 bases sitting between them. Germline V gene lookup returns CDR1 LGHNA and CDR2 YSLEER. This CDR3 is 13 amino acids long. In its sample, this clonotype was seen many times.

Sequencing used PBMCs from the stem cell graft donor, obtained from the stem cell graft. The genes are TRBV4-3 and TRBJ2-7, with D possibly TRBD1 on 6 matching bases. This TCR came from a human donor who donated a stem cell graft to a child with acute myeloid leukemia. CDR3 residues: CASSPQQGYEQYF. CDR3 DNA sequence: TGCGCCAGCAGCCCCCAACAGGGCTACGAGCAGTACTTC.